This T cell receptor beta chain was retrieved from a study of blood T cell repertoires in COVID-19. At the level of the study: Acute and convalescent COVID-19 specimens originated in the United States, Italy and Spain. Nucleic acid was either cDNA or gDNA, and it came from T cells, B-cell-depleted T cells, or PBMCs.

The CDR3 consists of 13 residues. Germline V gene data show CDR1 as LGHNA and CDR2 as YSLEER. Trimming stripped 1 base from V and 5 bases from J, with 8 bases between. Followed over time, Seattle patients had been enrolled while infection was active. Authors' data handling: Reference gene primer amplification gave nucleated cell count estimates. Assay: immunoSEQ multiplex PCR; the TCRdb copy retains only in-frame clones and omits some. V, J and clone size reflect that table, while D and trimming were determined from the DNA. The table records about 180,000 clones, under 90% of them present only once. The sequence came from a person aged 65 to 85 with COVID-19, enrolled during active disease. The chain has TRBV4-3 and TRBJ1-1; D remains unclear. Specimen: peripheral blood. CDR3 residues: CASSQGGVTEAFF. The CDR3 coding sequence is TGCGCCAGCAGCCAAGGCGGTGTAACTGAAGCTTTCTTT.